The next 7 T cell receptor beta chains were all read from a single sample in a study of lymphopenia after photon versus proton radiotherapy. Sequenced by immunoSEQ multiplex PCR; TCRdb stores in-frame clones only, minus some. The data contain more than 15,000 clones, 90% to 95% of them singletons. Here the sequenced sample was peripheral blood, taken from a patient treated with photon-based radiotherapy. The receptors shown here come from a man in his 60s with pancreatic cancer.

The rearrangement uses TRBV9 and TRBJ2-5; possibly TRBD2 for D (6 bases). Trimming left V 4 bases short and J 7 bases short, with 20 bases between. CDR1 is SGDLS, CDR2 YYNGEE, per germline. The CDR3 is 15 amino acids. This CDR3 is CASSLRDSEEGTQYF. The CDR3 DNA reads as TGTGCCAGCAGCCTTCGGGACTCTGAGGAAGGGACCCAGTACTTC. The full variable domain, with the rest looked up from reference TRBV9 and TRBJ2-5, is DSGVTQTPKHLITATGQRVTLRCSPRSGDLSVYWYQQSLDQGLQFLIQYYNGEERAKGNILERFSAQQFPDLHSELNLSSLELGDSALYFCASSLRDSEEGTQYFGPGTRLLVL.

This sequence joins TRBV27 and TRBJ2-1; D possibly corresponds to TRBD1 (6 bases). Per the germline V gene, CDR1 is MNHEY and CDR2 is SMNVEV (reference sequence). Trimming shortened V by 3 bases and J by 7 bases, and 16 bases separated the two germline ends. This CDR3 contains 15 residues. The CDR3, as DNA: TGTGCCAGCAGTTTTGGGGGCGCCCCCAAAAATGAGCAGTTCTTC. Protein sequence: CASSFGGAPKNEQFF.

This chain links TRBV9 with TRBJ2-1, with 10 bases aligning to TRBD2. The germline gives CDR1 SGDLS, CDR2 YYNGEE. The V and J ends lost 3 bases and 8 bases, in that order; junction bases with no gene match: 11. The CDR3 loop spans 16 amino acids. This CDR3 is CASSDPLTSGRDEQFF. The CDR3, as DNA: TGTGCCAGCAGCGACCCATTGACGAGCGGGAGGGATGAGCAGTTCTTC.

The J gene is TRBJ1-1, the V gene TRBV7-9; D unresolved. The V and J ends lost 0 bases and 11 bases respectively, with 10 bases between them. The CDR3 extends over 12 amino acids. CDR1 is SEHNR, CDR2 FQNEAQ, per germline (reference sequence). The chain's CDR3 is CASSLARPGAFF. As DNA, the CDR3 is TGTGCCAGCAGCTTAGCGCGTCCTGGGGCTTTCTTT.

This clone was counted only a few times. The chain couples TRBV7-2 to TRBJ1-1, with D perhaps matching TRBD1 (6 bases). V lost 4 bases, J lost 9 bases, and 12 bases lay in between. CDR3 size: 12 residues. Germline V gives CDR1 SGHTA, CDR2 FQGNSA. The CDR3 loop reads CASSSMDRQAFF. The CDR3 DNA reads as TGTGCCAGCAGCTCTATGGACAGACAAGCTTTCTTT. The whole variable domain, remainder taken from reference TRBV7-2 and TRBJ1-1, is GAGVSQSPSNKVTEKGKDVELRCDPISGHTALYWYRQSLGQGLEFLIYFQGNSAPDKSGLPSDRFSAERTGGSVSTLTIQRTQQEDSAVYLCASSSMDRQAFFGQGTRLTVV.

This chain connects TRBV10-1 to TRBJ2-3, with a possible D match to TRBD1 (6 bases). V lost 6 bases, J lost 3 bases, and 10 bases lay in between. This CDR3 has 13 residues. The germline V gene has CDR1 WNHNN and CDR2 SYGVQD (reference sequence). CDR3 nucleotides: TGCGCCAGCAGGAGGACAGCTACAGATACGCAGTATTTT. This sequence encodes CASRRTATDTQYF.

The V gene is TRBV30, the J gene TRBJ1-4, with 8 nucleotides matching TRBD1. With V trimmed by 3 bases and J by 0 bases, 3 bases remained unmatched. CDR1 is GTSNPN, CDR2 SVGIG, per germline (reference sequence). CDR3 size: 15 residues. The DNA of the CDR3 is TGTGCCTGGAGCCAGGGGGCAGCAACTAATGAAAAACTGTTTTTT. It translates to CAWSQGAATNEKLFF.